What follows describes a single TCR beta chain. CDR3 size: 15 residues. Germline CDR1 is SGDLS and CDR2 is YYNGEE. With 5 bases clipped from V and 5 bases from J, the junction kept 9 bases outside the gene matches. These data originate in a study of cytotoxic CD8 clonotypes in ibrutinib-treated CLL. Assay: immunoSEQ multiplex PCR; the TCRdb copy retains only in-frame clones and omits some. Here the sample spans about 18,000 clones, around 81% being singletons. The rearrangement links TRBV9 to TRBJ2-5; 10 bases match TRBD1. This specimen was PBMCs, taken before ibrutinib treatment. This TCR was recovered from a human donor with chronic lymphocytic leukemia. The CDR3 sequence is CASRRTGGALETQYF. CDR3 DNA: TGTGCCAGCAGGAGGACAGGGGGTGCCTTGGAGACCCAGTACTTC.